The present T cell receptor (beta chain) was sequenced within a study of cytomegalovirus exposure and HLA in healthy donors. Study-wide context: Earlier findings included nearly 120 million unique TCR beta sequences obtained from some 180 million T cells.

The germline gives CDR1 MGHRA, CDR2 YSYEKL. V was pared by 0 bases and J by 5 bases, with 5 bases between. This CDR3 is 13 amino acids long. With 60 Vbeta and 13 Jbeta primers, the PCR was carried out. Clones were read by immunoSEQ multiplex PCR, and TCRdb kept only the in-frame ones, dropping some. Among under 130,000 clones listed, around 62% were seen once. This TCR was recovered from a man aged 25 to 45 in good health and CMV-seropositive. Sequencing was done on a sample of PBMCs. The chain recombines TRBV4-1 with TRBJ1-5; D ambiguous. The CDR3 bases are TGCGCCAGCAGCCAAGAGCGGGATCAGCCCCAGCATTTT. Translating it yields CASSQERDQPQHF.